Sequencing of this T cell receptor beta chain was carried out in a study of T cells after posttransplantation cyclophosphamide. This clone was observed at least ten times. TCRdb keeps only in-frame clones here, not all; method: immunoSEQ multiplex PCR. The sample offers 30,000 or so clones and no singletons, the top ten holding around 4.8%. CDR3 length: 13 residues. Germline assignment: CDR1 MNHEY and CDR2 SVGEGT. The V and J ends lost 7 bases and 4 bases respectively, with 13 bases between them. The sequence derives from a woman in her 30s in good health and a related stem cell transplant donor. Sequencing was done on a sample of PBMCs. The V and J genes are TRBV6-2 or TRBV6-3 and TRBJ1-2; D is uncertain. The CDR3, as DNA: TGTGCCAGCACCACAAGCGGGGTCTATGGCTACACCTTC. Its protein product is CASTTSGVYGYTF.